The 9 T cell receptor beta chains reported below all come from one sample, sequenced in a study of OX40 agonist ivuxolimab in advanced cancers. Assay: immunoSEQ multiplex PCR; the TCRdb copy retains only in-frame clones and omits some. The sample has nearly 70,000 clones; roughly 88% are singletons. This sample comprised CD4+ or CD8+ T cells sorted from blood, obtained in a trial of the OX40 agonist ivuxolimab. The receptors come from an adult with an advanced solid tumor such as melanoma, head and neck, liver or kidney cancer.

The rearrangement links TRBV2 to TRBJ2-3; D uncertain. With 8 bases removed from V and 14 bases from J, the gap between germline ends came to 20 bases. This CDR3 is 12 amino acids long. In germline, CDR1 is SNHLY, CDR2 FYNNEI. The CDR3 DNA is TGTGCCAGCGGAGCAGGTCTGTTTTGGGTGTATTTT. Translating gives CASGAGLFWVYF.

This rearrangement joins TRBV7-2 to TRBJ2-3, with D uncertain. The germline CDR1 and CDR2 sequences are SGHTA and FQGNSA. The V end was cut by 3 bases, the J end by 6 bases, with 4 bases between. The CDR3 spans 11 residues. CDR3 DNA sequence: TGTGCCAGCAGCTTGAAGGATACGCAGTATTTT. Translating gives CASSLKDTQYF. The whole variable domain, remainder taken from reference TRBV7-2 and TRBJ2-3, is GAGVSQSPSNKVTEKGKDVELRCDPISGHTALYWYRQSLGQGLEFLIYFQGNSAPDKSGLPSDRFSAERTGGSVSTLTIQRTQQEDSAVYLCASSLKDTQYFGPGTRLTVL.

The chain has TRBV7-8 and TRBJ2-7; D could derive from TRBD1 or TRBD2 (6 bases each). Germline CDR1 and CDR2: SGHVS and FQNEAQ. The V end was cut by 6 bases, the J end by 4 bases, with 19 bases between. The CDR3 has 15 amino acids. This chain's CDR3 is CASSQEGGNWYEQYF. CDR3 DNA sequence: TGTGCCAGCAGTCAAGAGGGGGGCAACTGGTACGAGCAGTACTTC.

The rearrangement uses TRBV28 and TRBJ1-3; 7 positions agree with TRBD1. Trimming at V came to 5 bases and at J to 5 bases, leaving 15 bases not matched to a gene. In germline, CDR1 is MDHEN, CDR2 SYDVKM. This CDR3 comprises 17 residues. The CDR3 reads CASSLSTTGILRNTIYF. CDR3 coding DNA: TGTGCCAGCAGTCTAAGTACGACAGGGATTTTGAGAAACACCATATATTTT.

The DNA for the CDR3 is TGTGCCAGCAGAGACAGTAAAGTAGGTGGCTACACCTTC. It codes for CASRDSKVGGYTF. This rearrangement joins TRBV25-1 to TRBJ1-2; D possibly corresponds to TRBD1 (5 bases). The germline CDR1 and CDR2 sequences are MGHDK and SYGVNS. V was clipped by 6 bases and J by 7 bases, with 15 bases between them. This CDR3 region has 13 residues.

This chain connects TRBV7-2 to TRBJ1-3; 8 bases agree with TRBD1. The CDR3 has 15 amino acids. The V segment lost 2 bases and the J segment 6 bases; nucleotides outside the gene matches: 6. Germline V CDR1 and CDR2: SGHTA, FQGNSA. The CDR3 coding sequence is TGTGCCAGCAGCTTACCAACAGGGGGTGCAAACACCATATATTTT. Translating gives CASSLPTGGANTIYF.

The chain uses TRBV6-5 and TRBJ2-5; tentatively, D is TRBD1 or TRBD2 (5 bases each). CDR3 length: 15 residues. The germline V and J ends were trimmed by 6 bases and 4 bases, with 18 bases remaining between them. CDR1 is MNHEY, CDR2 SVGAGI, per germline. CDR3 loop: CASSLGGRAGETQYF. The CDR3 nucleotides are TGTGCCAGCAGCTTAGGTGGCAGGGCGGGAGAGACCCAGTACTTC.

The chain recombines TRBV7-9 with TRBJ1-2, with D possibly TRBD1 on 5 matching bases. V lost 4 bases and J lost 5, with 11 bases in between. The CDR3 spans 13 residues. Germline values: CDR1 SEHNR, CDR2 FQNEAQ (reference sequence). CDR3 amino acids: CASSSPGTYGYTF. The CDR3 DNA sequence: TGTGCCAGCAGCTCACCGGGGACTTATGGCTACACCTTC.

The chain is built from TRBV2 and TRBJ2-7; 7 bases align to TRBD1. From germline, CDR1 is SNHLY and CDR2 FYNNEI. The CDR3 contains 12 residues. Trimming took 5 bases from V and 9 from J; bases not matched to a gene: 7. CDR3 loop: CASSQTGWGQYF. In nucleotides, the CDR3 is TGTGCCAGCAGTCAGACAGGGTGGGGGCAGTACTTC. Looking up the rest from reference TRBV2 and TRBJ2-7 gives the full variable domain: EPEVTQTPSHQVTQMGQEVILRCVPISNHLYFYWYRQILGQKVEFLVSFYNNEISEKSEIFDDQFSVERPDGSNFTLKIRSTKLEDSAMYFCASSQTGWGQYFGPGTRLTVT.